The 7 T cell receptor beta chains listed next were all sequenced from one sample in a study of post-analysis software for immune sequencing data. The antigens of these receptors remain unknown. Prepared TCR beta cDNA libraries contained unique molecular identifiers. MiXCR, applied by TCRdb to the PCR reads, yields one record per CDR3 protein. Among roughly 730,000 distinct CDR3 sequences, 25% to 30% were seen once, and the ten largest hold approximately 0.55%. Broader study findings: Patients used roughly five TRBV segments, including TRBV5-6, TRBV5-1 and TRBV20-1, more often than controls.

Material: blood. These receptors all come from a girl aged 5 to 17 with multiple sclerosis.

The chain joins TRBV27 to TRBJ1-4; weak D call: TRBD1 (6 bases). V lost 4 bases and J 8 bases, leaving 17 bases between the germline ends. Germline V gene data show CDR1 as MNHEY and CDR2 as SMNVEV (reference sequence). The CDR3 is 15 residues long. Here the CDR3 DNA reads TGTGCCAGCAGTTCGGACCCAGGGGCTCGGGAAAAACTGTTTTTT. This gives the protein CASSSDPGAREKLFF.

On this clonotype itself: Because the CDR3 is missing its conserved closing phenylalanine or tryptophan, this is likely a read error. The chain employs TRBV7-2 and TRBJ2-3, with 7 bases fitting TRBD2. Germline lookup yields CDR1 SGHTA and CDR2 FQGNSA. This CDR3 region has 14 residues. V lost 4 bases to trimming and J lost 7 bases; unmatched junction nucleotides: 8. CDR3 sequence reads: CASSSPGRKYTQYV. In DNA, the CDR3 is TGTGCCAGCAGCTCGCCCGGGAGGAAGTATACGCAGTATGTT.

This chain connects TRBV6-1 to TRBJ2-5, with D perhaps TRBD1 (6 bases). The tail of the sequence fits TRBJ2-7 better, so the J call may be wrong. CDR3 length: 15 amino acids. The germline CDR1 and CDR2 sequences are MNHNS and SASEGT. The CDR3 region is CASSNTGFVSAEQYF. The CDR3 DNA reads TGTGCCAGCAGTAACACAGGGTTCGTTTCGGCCGAGCAGTACTTC.

This clonotype was observed a handful of times. The CDR3 sequence is CASSLDGGGEQYF. CDR3 nucleotide sequence: TGCGCCAGCAGCTTGGACGGGGGGGGCGAGCAGTACTTC. This sequence joins TRBV5-1 and TRBJ2-7; 8 bases fit TRBD2. Germline V gene lookup returns CDR1 SGHRS and CDR2 YFSETQ. V was pared by 0 bases and J by 6 bases, with 2 bases of the junction left unmatched. The CDR3 totals 13 residues.

The genes are TRBV2 and TRBJ2-1, with 11 bases matching TRBD2. V was pared by 8 bases and J by 8 bases, with 11 bases of the junction left unmatched. CDR3 length: 15 residues. Germline assignment: CDR1 SNHLY and CDR2 FYNNEI. The CDR3 here is CASLSGRAAGHEQFF. CDR3 in DNA: TGTGCCAGCCTTAGCGGGAGGGCCGCTGGGCATGAGCAGTTCTTC. The whole variable domain, remainder taken from reference TRBV2 and TRBJ2-1, is EPEVTQTPSHQVTQMGQEVILRCVPISNHLYFYWYRQILGQKVEFLVSFYNNEISEKSEIFDDQFSVERPDGSNFTLKIRSTKLEDSAMYFCASLSGRAAGHEQFFGPGTRLTVL.

This rearrangement joins TRBV20-1 to TRBJ1-1, with D perhaps TRBD1 (5 bases). Germline CDR1 and CDR2: DFQATT and SNEGSKA (reference sequence). The CDR3 extends over 15 amino acids. With 0 bases removed from V and 4 bases from J, the gap between germline ends came to 15 bases. CDR3 protein: CSARDTAGAATEAFF. CDR3 bases: TGCAGTGCTAGAGATACGGCCGGGGCGGCCACTGAAGCTTTCTTT.

The CDR3 region has the DNA TGCAGCGTTGATCTGGGACAGGGGGCGCTTCGAACAGATACGCAGTATTTT. Translating gives CSVDLGQGALRTDTQYF. This chain uses TRBV29-1 with TRBJ2-3; TRBD1 matches 12 bases. CDR3 size: 17 residues. Germline values: CDR1 SQVTM, CDR2 ANQGSEA. V shed 3 bases and J 3 bases; nucleotides not matched to a gene: 10.